This TCR beta chain came from a study of T cells after yellow fever vaccination. Study-wide findings and caveats: Overlap between CD4 and CD8 compartments was detected for a small share of clonotypes.

There are 14 residues in the CDR3. Germline V gene data show CDR1 as MNHNS and CDR2 as SASEGT. V was cut by 4 bases and J by 8 bases, with 12 bases left in between. Universal primer sites and UMIs were introduced during 5'RACE template-switching synthesis of TCR cDNA. TCRdb called the 5' RACE reads again in MiXCR, with one record for every CDR3 protein. This table has 40,000 to 55,000 distinct CDR3 sequences, approximately 7% appearing once. This clonotype came up a few times. The sample consisted of CD8+ T cells not binding an NS4B(214-222) dextramer, sorted from PBMCs, taken around 45 days after the first yellow fever vaccination. This receptor was obtained from a man between 18 and 35 years old who received the YFV17D yellow fever vaccine. This chain uses TRBV6-1 with TRBJ1-6; D remains ambiguous. This CDR3 is CASSAVRVDSPLHF. The CDR3 bases are TGTGCCAGCAGTGCTGTTAGGGTTGATTCACCCCTCCACTTT.